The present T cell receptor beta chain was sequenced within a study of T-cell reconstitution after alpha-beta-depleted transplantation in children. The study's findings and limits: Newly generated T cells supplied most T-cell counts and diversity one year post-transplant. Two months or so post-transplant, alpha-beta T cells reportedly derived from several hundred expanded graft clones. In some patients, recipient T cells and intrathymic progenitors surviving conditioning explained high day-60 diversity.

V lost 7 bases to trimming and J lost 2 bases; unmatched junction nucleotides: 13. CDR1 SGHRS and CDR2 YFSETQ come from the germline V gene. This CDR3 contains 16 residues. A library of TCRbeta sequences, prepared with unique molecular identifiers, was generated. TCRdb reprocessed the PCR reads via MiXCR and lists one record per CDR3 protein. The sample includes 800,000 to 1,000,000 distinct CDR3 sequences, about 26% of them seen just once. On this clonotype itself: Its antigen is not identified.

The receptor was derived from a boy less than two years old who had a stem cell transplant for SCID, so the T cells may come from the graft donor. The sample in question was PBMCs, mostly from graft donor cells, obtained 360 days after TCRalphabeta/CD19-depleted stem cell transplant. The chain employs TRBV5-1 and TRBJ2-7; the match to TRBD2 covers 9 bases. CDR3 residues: CASCRMASGDTYEQYF. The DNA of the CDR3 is TGCGCCAGCTGCCGAATGGCTAGCGGGGATACCTACGAGCAGTACTTC.